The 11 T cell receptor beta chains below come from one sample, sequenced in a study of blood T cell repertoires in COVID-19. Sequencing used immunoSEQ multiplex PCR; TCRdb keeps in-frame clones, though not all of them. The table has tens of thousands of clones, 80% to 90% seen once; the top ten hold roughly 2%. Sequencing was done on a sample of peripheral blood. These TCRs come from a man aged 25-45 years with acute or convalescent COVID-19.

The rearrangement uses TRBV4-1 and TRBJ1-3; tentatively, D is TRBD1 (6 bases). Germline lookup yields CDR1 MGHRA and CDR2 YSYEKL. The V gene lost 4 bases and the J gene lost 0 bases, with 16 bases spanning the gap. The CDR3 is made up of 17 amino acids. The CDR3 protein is CASSPNWGPLSGNTIYF. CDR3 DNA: TGCGCCAGCAGCCCTAATTGGGGGCCCCTCTCTGGAAACACCATATATTTT.

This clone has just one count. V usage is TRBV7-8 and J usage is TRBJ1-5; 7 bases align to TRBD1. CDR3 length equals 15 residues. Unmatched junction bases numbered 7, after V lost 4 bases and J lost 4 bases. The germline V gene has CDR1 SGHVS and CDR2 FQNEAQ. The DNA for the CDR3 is TGTGCCAGCAGCTCCCAGACAGGGTTAAATCAGCCCCAGCATTTT. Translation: CASSSQTGLNQPQHF.

The CDR3 sequence: CASSETTGLNYGYTF. Written as DNA, the CDR3 is TGTGCCAGCAGTGAAACGACAGGATTAAACTATGGCTACACCTTC. The chain carries TRBV2 and TRBJ1-2, with a weak D call TRBD1 (6 bases). The V and J ends lost 2 bases and 2 bases respectively, with 12 bases between them. The CDR3 is made up of 15 amino acids. Germline CDR1 SNHLY, CDR2 FYNNEI.

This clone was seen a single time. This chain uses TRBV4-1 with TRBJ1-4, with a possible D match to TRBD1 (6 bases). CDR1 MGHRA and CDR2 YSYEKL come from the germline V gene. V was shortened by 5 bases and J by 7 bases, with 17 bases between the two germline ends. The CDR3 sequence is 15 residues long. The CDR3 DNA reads TGCGCCAGCAGCAAGGGGGACCGGGGGGTTGAAAAACTGTTTTTT. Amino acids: CASSKGDRGVEKLFF.

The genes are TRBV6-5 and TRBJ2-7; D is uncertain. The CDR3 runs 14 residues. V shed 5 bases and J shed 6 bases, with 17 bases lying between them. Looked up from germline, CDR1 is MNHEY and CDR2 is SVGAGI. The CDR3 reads CASSTQRGLGEQYF. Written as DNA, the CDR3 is TGTGCCAGCAGTACCCAGCGAGGCCTGGGCGAGCAGTACTTC.

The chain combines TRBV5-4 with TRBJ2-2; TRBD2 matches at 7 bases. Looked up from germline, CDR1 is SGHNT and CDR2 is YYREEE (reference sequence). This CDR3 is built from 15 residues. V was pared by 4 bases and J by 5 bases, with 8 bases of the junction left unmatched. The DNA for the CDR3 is TGTGCCAGCAGCGTCGGTGGGAGGGGAACCGGGGAGCTGTTTTTT. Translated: CASSVGGRGTGELFF.

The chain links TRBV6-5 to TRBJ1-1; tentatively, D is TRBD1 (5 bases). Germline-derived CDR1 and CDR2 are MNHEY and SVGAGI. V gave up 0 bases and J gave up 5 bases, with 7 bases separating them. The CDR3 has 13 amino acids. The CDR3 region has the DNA TGTGCCAGCAGTTACTCGGGGGGGACTGAAGCTTTCTTT. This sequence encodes CASSYSGGTEAFF.

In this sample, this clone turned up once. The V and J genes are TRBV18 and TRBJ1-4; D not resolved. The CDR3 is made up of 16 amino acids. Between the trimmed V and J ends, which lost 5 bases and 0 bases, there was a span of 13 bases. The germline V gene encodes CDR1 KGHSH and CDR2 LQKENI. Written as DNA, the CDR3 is TGTGCCAGCTCAACGATGGCACCCTCAACTAATGAAAAACTGTTTTTT. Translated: CASSTMAPSTNEKLFF.

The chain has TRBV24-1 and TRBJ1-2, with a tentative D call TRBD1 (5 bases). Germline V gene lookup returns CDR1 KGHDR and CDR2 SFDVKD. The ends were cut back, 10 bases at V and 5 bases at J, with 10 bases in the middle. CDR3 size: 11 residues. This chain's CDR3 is CATRGTYGYTF. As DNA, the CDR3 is TGTGCCACTCGGGGGACGTATGGCTACACCTTC.

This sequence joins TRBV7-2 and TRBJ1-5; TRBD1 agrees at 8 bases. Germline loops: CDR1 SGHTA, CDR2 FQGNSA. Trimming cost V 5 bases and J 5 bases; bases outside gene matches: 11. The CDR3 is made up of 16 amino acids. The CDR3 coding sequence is TGTGCCAGCAGCGGGGGAGGCGGGACAGGTTATCAGCCCCAGCATTTT. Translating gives CASSGGGGTGYQPQHF.

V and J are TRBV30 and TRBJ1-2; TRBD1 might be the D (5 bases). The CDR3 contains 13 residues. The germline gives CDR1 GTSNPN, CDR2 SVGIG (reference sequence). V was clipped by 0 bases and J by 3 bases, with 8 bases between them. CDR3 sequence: CAWSVSRDYGYTF. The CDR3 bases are TGTGCCTGGAGTGTATCCAGGGACTATGGCTACACCTTC.